This TCR beta chain was identified in a study of cytomegalovirus exposure and HLA in healthy donors. General observations from the study: The study put 150 or so TCR beta chains on its list as cytomegalovirus-associated. Later work associated over 15,000 TCR beta sequences with HLA alleles at 0.05 false discovery rate. It was likely that a cluster of highly shared sequence variants was a sequencing artifact. According to reports, the classifier identified cytomegalovirus status with high specificity and sensitivity.

The primer mix had 60 Vbeta and 13 Jbeta primers. Assay used: immunoSEQ multiplex PCR; TCRdb lists only in-frame clones, some missing. The table lists more than 95,000 clones, approximately 78% of them singletons. A remark on this clone: Its antigen remains unidentified.

V dropped 5 bases and J dropped 3 bases, with 17 bases sitting between them. This CDR3 has 15 amino acids. Germline assignment: CDR1 MNHNY and CDR2 SVGAGI (reference sequence). J is TRBJ2-7 and V is TRBV6-6, with D perhaps matching TRBD1 (6 bases). The sample comprised PBMCs. This TCR was recovered from a man in his thirties or forties in good health and CMV-seropositive. The CDR3 reads CASSGHRVFVYEQYF. The DNA for the CDR3 is TGTGCCAGCAGTGGCCACAGGGTTTTCGTCTACGAGCAGTACTTC.